A selection of T cell receptor beta chains follows, all from one sample in a study of T cells after yellow fever vaccination. TCRdb used MiXCR to reprocess the 5' RACE reads, holding one entry per CDR3 protein. The sample lists 450,000 to 650,000 distinct CDR3 sequences, roughly 13% occurring once. Sequencing used PBMCs, obtained on the day of the yellow fever booster vaccination. Receptor source: a man aged 30-40 years who received the YFV17D yellow fever vaccine. CDR3s leave out the opening cysteine and the closing phenylalanine or tryptophan. The size field is filled for only some rows; it gives once, few, many or a size class.

v_gene	j_gene	abundance	CDR3aa
TRBV20-1	TRBJ2-7	NA	SFSRSYEQY
TRBV6-2/TRBV6-3	TRBJ2-1	few	ASSYSLLAGFSYNEQF
TRBV20-1	TRBJ1-6	NA	SARDRQQSDNSPLH
TRBV7-2	TRBJ2-2	NA	ASSTYTGELF
TRBV18	TRBJ1-5	few	ASSSGADRGNQPQH
TRBV7-2	TRBJ2-7	few	ASVSRGGYEQY
TRBV29-1	TRBJ2-4	NA	SVRKDRGKNIQY
TRBV21-1	TRBJ1-4	NA	ASSKESGTGSEKLF
TRBV20-1	TRBJ2-1	NA	SARDSGLLHNEQF
TRBV20-1	TRBJ2-5	NA	SARDGEETQY
TRBV6-5	TRBJ2-7	NA	ASSQPGQGPQPYEQY
TRBV7-2	TRBJ2-5	few	ASSFGRTETQY
TRBV19	TRBJ2-5	few	ASSWIGQETQY
TRBV20-1	TRBJ2-3	NA	SGQTDPSTDTQY
TRBV28	TRBJ1-1	few	ASRPGTSNTEAF
TRBV10-3	TRBJ2-4	few	AISESTGTQEH
TRBV28	TRBJ2-5	NA	ASSRGPYQETQY
TRBV28	TRBJ2-1	few	ASSFRRTQF
TRBV7-2	TRBJ2-3	NA	ASGRTSGSTDTQY
TRBV28	TRBJ2-7	NA	ASSTSGASYEQY
TRBV6-1	TRBJ2-5	many	ASRLRLAGGKETQY
TRBV28	TRBJ2-2	NA	ASSPHIGLAGGLTGELF
TRBV18	TRBJ2-7	many	ASSPSRDEQY
TRBV7-9	TRBJ2-3	NA	ASNPQGEITDTQY
TRBV29-1	TRBJ2-2	NA	SARSGSLTGELF
TRBV5-1	TRBJ2-6	NA	ASSLLGSLNSGANVLT
TRBV19	TRBJ2-7	NA	ASSSGGFSYEQY
TRBV20-1	TRBJ1-2	few	SADQGRGNYGYT